This TCR beta chain was captured by sequencing in a study of blood T cells in healthy people across ages. PBMCs were isolated at a quantity of at least 6 million per sample. A J-beta primer mix and a sample-barcoded 5' primer were used in a second PCR of roughly 7 to 12 cycles. TCRdb re-analysed the 5' RACE reads in MiXCR, keeping a single row per CDR3 protein. This table holds over a million distinct CDR3 sequences, 42% found once. Notes on the study in general: Long-lived and aged donors differed, with more naive CD4+ cells and higher diversity in the long-lived.

This clonotype was picked up a small number of times. Its antigen is undetermined. The germline V gene encodes CDR1 DFQATT and CDR2 SNEGSKA (reference sequence). Trimming shortened V by 3 bases and J by 4 bases, and 11 bases separated the two germline ends. The CDR3 is 13 residues long. The genes are TRBV20-1 and TRBJ2-3; D call uncertain. The clonotype comes from a woman aged 18-30 years in good health. The sequenced sample was blood. Here the CDR3 DNA reads TGCAGTGCTAGGGATCCCGGACCAGATACGCAGTATTTT. Residues: CSARDPGPDTQYF.